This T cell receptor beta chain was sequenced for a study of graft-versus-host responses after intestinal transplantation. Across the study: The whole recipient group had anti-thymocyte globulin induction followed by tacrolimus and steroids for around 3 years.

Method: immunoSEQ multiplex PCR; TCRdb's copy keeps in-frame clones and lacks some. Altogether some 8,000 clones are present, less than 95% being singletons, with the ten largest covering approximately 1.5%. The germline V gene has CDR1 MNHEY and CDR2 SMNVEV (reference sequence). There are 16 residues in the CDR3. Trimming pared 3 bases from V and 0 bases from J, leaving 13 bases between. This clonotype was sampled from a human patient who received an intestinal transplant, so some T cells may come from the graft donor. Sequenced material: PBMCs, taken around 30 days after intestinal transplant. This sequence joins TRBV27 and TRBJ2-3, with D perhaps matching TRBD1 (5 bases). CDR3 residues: CASSFWGGSSTDTQYF. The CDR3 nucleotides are TGTGCCAGCAGTTTCTGGGGCGGTTCTAGCACAGATACGCAGTATTTT.